This section outlines one T cell receptor (beta chain) sequence together with its context. Its specificity is not known. The entry originates in a study of beta chain features in type 1 diabetes. Notes on the study in general: Type 1 diabetes patients had moderately but significantly shorter TCRB CDR3s in all four CD4+ subsets.

Expressed TCRB transcripts were sequenced because the entire RNA isolate underwent reverse transcription. Produced via immunoSEQ multiplex PCR; TCRdb's table is partial and in-frame only. The sample has a few hundred thousand clones, 16% seen once. Germline CDR1 and CDR2: SNHLY and FYNNEI. The CDR3 extends over 14 amino acids. The V gene end was trimmed by 11 bases and the J gene end by 7 bases; junction bases not matched to a gene: 8. The rearrangement joins TRBV2 to TRBJ2-1, with TRBD2 identical over 13 bases. Material for sequencing was naive CD4+ T cells from blood. The TCR comes from a young man with type 1 diabetes. The CDR3 sequence: CAGRRTSGRNEQFF. The CDR3 region has the DNA TGTGCCGGACGTAGGACTAGCGGGAGAAATGAGCAGTTCTTC.